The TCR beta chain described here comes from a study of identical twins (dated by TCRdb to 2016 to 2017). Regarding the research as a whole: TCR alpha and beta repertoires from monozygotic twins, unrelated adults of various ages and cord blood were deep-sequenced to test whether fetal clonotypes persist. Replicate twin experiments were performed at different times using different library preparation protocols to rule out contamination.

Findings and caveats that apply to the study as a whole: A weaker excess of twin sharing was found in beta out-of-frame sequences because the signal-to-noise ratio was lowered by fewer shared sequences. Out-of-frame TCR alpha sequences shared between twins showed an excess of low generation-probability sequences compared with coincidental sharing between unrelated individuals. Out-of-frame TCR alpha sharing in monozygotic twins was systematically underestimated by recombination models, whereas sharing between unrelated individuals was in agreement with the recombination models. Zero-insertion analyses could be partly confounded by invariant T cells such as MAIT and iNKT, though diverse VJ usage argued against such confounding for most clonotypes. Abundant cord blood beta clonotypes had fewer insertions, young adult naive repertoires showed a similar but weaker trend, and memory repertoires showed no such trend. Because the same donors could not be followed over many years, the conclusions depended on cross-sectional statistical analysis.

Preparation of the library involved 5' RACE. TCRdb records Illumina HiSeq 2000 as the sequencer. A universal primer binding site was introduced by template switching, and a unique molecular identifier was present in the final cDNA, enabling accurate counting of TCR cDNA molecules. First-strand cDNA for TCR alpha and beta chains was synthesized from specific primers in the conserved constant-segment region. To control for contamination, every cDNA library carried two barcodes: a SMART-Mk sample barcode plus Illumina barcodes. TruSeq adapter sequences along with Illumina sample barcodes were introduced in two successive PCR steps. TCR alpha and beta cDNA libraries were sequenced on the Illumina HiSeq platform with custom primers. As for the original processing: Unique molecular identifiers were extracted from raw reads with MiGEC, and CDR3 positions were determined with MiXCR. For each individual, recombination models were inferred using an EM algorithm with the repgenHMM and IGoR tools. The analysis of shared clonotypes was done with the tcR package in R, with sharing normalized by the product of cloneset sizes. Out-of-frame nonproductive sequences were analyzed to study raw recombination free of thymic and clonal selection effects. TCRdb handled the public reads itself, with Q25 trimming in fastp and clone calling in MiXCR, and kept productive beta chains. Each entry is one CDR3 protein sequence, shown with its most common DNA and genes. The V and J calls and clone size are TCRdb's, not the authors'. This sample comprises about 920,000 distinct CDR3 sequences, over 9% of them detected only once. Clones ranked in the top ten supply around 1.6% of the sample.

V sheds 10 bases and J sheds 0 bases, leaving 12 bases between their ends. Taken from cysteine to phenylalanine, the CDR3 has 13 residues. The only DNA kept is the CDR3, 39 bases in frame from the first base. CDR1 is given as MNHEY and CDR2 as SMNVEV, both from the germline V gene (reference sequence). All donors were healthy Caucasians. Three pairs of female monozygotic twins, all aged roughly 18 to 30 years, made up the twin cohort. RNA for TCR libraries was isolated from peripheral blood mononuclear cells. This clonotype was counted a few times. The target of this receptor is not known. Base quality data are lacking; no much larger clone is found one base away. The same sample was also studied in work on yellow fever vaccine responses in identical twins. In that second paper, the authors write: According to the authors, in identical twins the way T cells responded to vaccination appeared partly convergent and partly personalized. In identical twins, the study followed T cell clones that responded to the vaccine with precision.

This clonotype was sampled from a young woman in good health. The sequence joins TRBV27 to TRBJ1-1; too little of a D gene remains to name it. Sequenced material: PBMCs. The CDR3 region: CATAPAMNTEAFF. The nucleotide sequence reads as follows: TGTGCCACAGCCCCGGCTATGAACACTGAAGCTTTCTTT.